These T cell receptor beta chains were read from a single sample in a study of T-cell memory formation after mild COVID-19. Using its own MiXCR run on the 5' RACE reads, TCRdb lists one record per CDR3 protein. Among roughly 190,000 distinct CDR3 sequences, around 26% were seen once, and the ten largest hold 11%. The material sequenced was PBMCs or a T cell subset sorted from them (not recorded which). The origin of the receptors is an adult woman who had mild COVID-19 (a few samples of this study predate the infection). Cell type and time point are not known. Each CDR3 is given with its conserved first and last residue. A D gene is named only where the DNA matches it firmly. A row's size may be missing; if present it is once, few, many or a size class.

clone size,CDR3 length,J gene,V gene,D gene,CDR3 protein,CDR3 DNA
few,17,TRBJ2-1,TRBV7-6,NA,CASSPPIQGLTMDEQFF,TGTGCCAGCAGCCCCCCCATCCAGGGTCTCACCATGGATGAGCAGTTCTTC
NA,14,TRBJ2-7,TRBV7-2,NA,CASSLANSGSEQYF,TGTGCCAGCAGCTTAGCGAATAGCGGAAGCGAGCAGTACTTC
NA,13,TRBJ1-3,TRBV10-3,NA,CAIRGASGNTIYF,TGTGCCATCAGGGGAGCCTCTGGAAACACCATATATTTT
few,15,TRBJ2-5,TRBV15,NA,CATSRVGTGQETQYF,TGTGCCACCAGCAGAGTGGGAACAGGCCAAGAGACCCAGTACTTC
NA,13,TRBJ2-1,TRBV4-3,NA,CASSQDSATEQFF,TGCGCCAGCAGCCAAGATTCGGCCACTGAGCAGTTCTTC
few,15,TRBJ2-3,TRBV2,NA,CASRLTGDSTDTQYF,TGTGCCAGCAGACTGACAGGCGATAGCACAGATACGCAGTATTTT
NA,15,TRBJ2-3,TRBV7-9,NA,CASSPYMKGADTQYF,TGTGCCAGCAGCCCTTATATGAAGGGAGCAGATACGCAGTATTTT
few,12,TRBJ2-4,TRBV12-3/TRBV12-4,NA,CASSSSGHIQYF,TGTGCCAGCAGTTCGAGTGGGCACATTCAGTACTTC
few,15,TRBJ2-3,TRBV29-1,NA,CSVADRPFSEDTQYF,TGCAGCGTAGCTGACAGGCCCTTTTCCGAGGATACGCAGTATTTT
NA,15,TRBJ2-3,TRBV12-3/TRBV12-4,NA,CASKIINSHTDTQYF,TGTGCCAGCAAGATCATAAACAGTCACACAGATACGCAGTATTTT
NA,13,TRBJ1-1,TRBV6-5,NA,CASSYPHRSEAFF,TGTGCCAGCAGTTACCCGCACAGATCTGAAGCTTTCTTT
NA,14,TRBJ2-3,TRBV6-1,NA,CASSEGRGADTQYF,TGTGCCAGCAGTGAAGGGAGAGGGGCAGATACGCAGTATTTT
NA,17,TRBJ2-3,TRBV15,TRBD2,CATSRDLTGGGTDTQYF,TGTGCCACCAGCAGAGATCTCACGGGGGGAGGCACAGATACGCAGTATTTT
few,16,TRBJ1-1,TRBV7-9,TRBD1,CASSRRGGQGRTEAFF,TGTGCCAGCAGCCGGCGGGGAGGACAGGGGCGAACTGAAGCTTTCTTT
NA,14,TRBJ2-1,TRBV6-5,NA,CASSFGGRYNEQFF,TGTGCCAGCAGTTTCGGAGGGAGGTACAATGAGCAGTTCTTC
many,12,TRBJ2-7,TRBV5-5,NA,CASSMYPNEQYF,TGTGCCAGCAGTATGTACCCCAACGAGCAGTACTTC
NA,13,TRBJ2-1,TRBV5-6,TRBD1,CASTTAGGSEQFF,TGTGCCAGCACTACAGCAGGGGGCAGTGAGCAGTTCTTC
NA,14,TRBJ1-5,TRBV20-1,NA,CSASQGRTVGPQHF,TGCAGTGCTAGTCAAGGGAGGACCGTAGGGCCCCAGCATTTT
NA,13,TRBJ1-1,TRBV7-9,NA,CASSSTVDTEAFF,TGTGCCAGCAGCTCGACAGTCGACACTGAAGCTTTCTTT
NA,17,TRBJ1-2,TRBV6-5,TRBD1,CASSYWGTGKPFYGYTF,TGTGCCAGCAGTTACTGGGGGACAGGGAAGCCCTTCTATGGCTACACCTTC
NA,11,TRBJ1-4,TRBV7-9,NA,CASSSLEKLFF,TGTGCCAGCAGCTCGTTGGAAAAACTGTTTTTT
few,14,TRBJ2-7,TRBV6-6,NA,CASSFLDSTYEQYF,TGTGCCAGCAGTTTCCTGGACAGTACCTACGAGCAGTACTTC
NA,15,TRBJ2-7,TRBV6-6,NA,CASSSPGTSWNEQYF,TGTGCCAGCAGTTCCCCCGGGACTTCTTGGAACGAGCAGTACTTC
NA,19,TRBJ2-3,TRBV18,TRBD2,CASSPPGLAGGLSTDTQYF,TGTGCCAGCTCACCGCCGGGACTAGCGGGAGGCCTAAGCACAGATACGCAGTATTTT
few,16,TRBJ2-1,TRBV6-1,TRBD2,CASTRPGGSNYNEQFF,TGTGCCAGCACCCGCCCCGGCGGGAGCAACTACAATGAGCAGTTCTTC
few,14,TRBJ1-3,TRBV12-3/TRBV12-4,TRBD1,CASSGRGLGNTIYF,TGTGCCAGCAGTGGCAGGGGGCTTGGAAACACCATATATTTT
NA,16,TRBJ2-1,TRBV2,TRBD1,CASSFHRDRGYNEQFF,TGTGCCAGCAGTTTTCACCGGGACAGGGGGTACAATGAGCAGTTCTTC
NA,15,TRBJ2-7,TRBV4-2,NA,CASSQVAVVSYEQYF,TGTGCCAGCAGCCAAGTGGCGGTGGTGTCCTACGAGCAGTACTTC
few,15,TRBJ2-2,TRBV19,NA,CASSGGALNTGELFF,TGTGCCAGTAGCGGAGGGGCCCTAAACACCGGGGAGCTGTTTTTT
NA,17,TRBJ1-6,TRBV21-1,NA,CASSKDGGRTYNSPLHF,TGTGCCAGCAGCAAAGACGGGGGGAGGACCTATAATTCACCCCTCCACTTT
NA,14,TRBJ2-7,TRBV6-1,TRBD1,CASSEWLRGYEQYF,TGTGCCAGCAGTGAATGGCTCAGGGGGTACGAGCAGTACTTC
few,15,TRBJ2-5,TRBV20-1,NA,CSASISGAVRETQYF,TGCAGTGCGTCCATTTCAGGGGCCGTACGGGAGACCCAGTACTTC
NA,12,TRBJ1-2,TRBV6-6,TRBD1,CASSIDRGGYTF,TGTGCCAGCAGTATCGACAGGGGAGGCTACACCTTC
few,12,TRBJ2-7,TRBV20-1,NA,CSARGSNYEQYF,TGCAGTGCTAGGGGCAGCAACTACGAGCAGTACTTC
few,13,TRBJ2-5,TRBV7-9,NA,CASSPGREETQYF,TGTGCCAGCAGCCCAGGACGGGAAGAGACCCAGTACTTC
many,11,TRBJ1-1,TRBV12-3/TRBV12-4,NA,CASRATTEAFF,TGTGCCAGCAGAGCGACCACTGAAGCTTTCTTT
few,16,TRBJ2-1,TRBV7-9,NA,CASSPRGADSYNEQFF,TGTGCCAGCAGCCCACGGGGGGCCGACTCCTACAATGAGCAGTTCTTC
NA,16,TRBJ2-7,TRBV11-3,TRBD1,CASSLDLTGMSYEQYF,TGTGCCAGCAGCTTAGACCTGACAGGGATGTCCTACGAGCAGTACTTC
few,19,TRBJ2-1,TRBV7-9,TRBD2,CASSSLVPGLAGEYNEQFF,TGTGCCAGCAGCTCCCTTGTCCCGGGACTAGCGGGCGAATACAATGAGCAGTTCTTC
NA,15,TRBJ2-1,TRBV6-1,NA,CASERARTANNEQFF,TGTGCCAGCGAGAGGGCGAGGACCGCCAACAATGAGCAGTTCTTC
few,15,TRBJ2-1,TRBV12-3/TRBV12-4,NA,CASRLQGIVYNEQFF,TGTGCCAGCAGGTTACAGGGAATAGTCTACAATGAGCAGTTCTTC
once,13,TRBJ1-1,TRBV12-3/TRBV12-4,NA,CASSFRQITEAFF,TGTGCCAGCAGTTTTCGGCAGATCACTGAAGCTTTCTTT
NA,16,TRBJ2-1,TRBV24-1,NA,CATSDLGGYRVNEQFF,TGTGCCACCAGTGATTTGGGGGGCTATAGAGTGAATGAGCAGTTCTTC
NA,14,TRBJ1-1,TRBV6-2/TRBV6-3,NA,CASSYSIMNTEAFF,TGTGCCAGCAGTTACTCGATTATGAACACTGAAGCTTTCTTT